The text below deals with one T cell receptor beta chain. Its antigen remains unidentified. The germline V and J ends were trimmed by 6 bases and 0 bases, with 11 bases remaining between them. The CDR3 spans 14 residues. The germline CDR1 and CDR2 sequences are KGHSH and LQKENI. Reverse transcribing all isolated RNA meant expressed TCRB transcripts were sequenced. Measured with immunoSEQ multiplex PCR; TCRdb has only the in-frame clones, and not every one. The table has more than 300,000 clones, 10% to 15% seen once; the top ten hold around 0.01%. These data originate in a study of beta chain features in type 1 diabetes. Whole-study context: Patient and healthy donor groups were alike in age, gender and cell yields. Findings and caveats of the study: Significant though moderate, a shortening of TCRB CDR3s appeared in all four CD4+ subsets of Type 1 diabetes patients.

On average, the one heparinised blood draw given by each donor was around 110 mL. Sample: naive CD4+ T cells from blood. This TCR derives from a young woman with type 1 diabetes. The chain combines TRBV18 with TRBJ1-1; D is ambiguous. CDR3 in amino acids: CASSSRVMNTEAFF. DNA for the CDR3: TGTGCCAGCTCGAGTCGGGTGATGAACACTGAAGCTTTCTTT.